The sequence of this T cell receptor (beta chain) was determined in a study of chemoradiotherapy in HPV16-positive cancers. For the study at large: A couple of HPV16-positive patients' cells yielded candidate HPV-specific clones and common motifs.

Overall study results and limits: Functional assays defining HPV-specific T cells used only a couple of HPV16-positive patients. Candidate HPV-specific clones and E7-related TCR motifs grew in tumor during treatment.

The data were produced by immunoSEQ multiplex PCR, yet TCRdb's version contains in-frame clones alone and is incomplete. In the table there are some 30,000 clones, around 84% of which are singletons. A remark on this clone: The antigen remains unidentified.

Repeated repertoire sampling spanned the course of chemoradiotherapy. This CDR3 contains 13 residues. Per germline, CDR1 SGDLS and CDR2 YYNGEE. The V end was cut by 4 bases, the J end by 8 bases, with 15 bases between. The specimen was blood, collected from a patient who underwent chemoradiotherapy. The clonotype originates from a human donor with HPV-associated anogenital cancer. This chain connects TRBV9 to TRBJ1-2, with D perhaps matching TRBD1 (6 bases). The CDR3 bases are TGTGCCAGCAGCCCTCAGGGGTGGAGGGGCTACACCTTC. Encoded protein: CASSPQGWRGYTF.